This TCR beta chain was captured in a study of beta chain features in type 1 diabetes. General observations from the study: Individuals with type 1 diabetes displayed fewer insertions and more deletions at VDJ junctions. All four CD4+ subsets from Type 1 diabetes patients carried moderately but significantly shorter TCRB CDR3s.

Expressed TCRB transcripts were sequenced, since all the RNA that had been isolated was reverse transcribed. Profiled with immunoSEQ multiplex PCR; TCRdb holds only in-frame clones, not every one. This table has about half a million clones, about an eighth appearing once. By way of CD45RO/CCR7/CD25/CD127/CD95/CD27, the CD4+ regulatory, stem cell-like memory, central memory and naive cells were sorted. Purity above 95% was achieved in all sorted populations. This clone was detected only a few times. What it binds is not known. The source is a woman aged 18-29 years in good health. The sequenced sample was naive CD4+ T cells from blood.

CDR3: CASSLALGTSGGAADTQYF. DNA for the CDR3: TGTGCCAGCAGCTTAGCGCTTGGGACTAGCGGGGGGGCCGCAGATACGCAGTATTTT. The chain employs TRBV7-2 and TRBJ2-3; the match to TRBD2 covers 16 bases. J lost 4 bases, V lost 0 bases, and 7 bases had no gene match. CDR1 and CDR2 from the germline V gene are SGHTA and FQGNSA. The CDR3 length is 19 residues. The variable domain in full, with the rest retrieved from reference TRBV7-2 and TRBJ2-3, is GAGVSQSPSNKVTEKGKDVELRCDPISGHTALYWYRQSLGQGLEFLIYFQGNSAPDKSGLPSDRFSAERTGGSVSTLTIQRTQQEDSAVYLCASSLALGTSGGAADTQYFGPGTRLTVL.